The 4 T cell receptor beta chains below were found in one sample sequenced in a study of tumor-infiltrating lymphocytes in localized non-small cell lung cancer. Sequenced by immunoSEQ multiplex PCR; TCRdb stores in-frame clones only, minus some. The sample includes some 7,000 clones, over 70% of them seen just once. Sequenced: lung tumor tissue. These receptor sequences come from a human donor with non-small cell lung cancer.

This clone was observed a single time. The J gene is TRBJ2-7, the V gene TRBV7-8; D is tentatively TRBD1 or TRBD2 (5 bases each). The CDR3 length is 15 residues. Trimming cost V 5 bases and J 2 bases, with 16 bases left between them. Germline V lookup: CDR1 SGHVS, CDR2 FQNEAQ. CDR3 DNA: TGTGCCAGCAGCCCCCGGGGACCAGGGCCCTACGAGCAGTACTTC. Protein: CASSPRGPGPYEQYF.

The J gene is TRBJ1-1, the V gene TRBV27; unclear D gene. The germline CDR1 and CDR2 sequences are MNHEY and SMNVEV (reference sequence). CDR3 length: 13 residues. Trimming left V 6 bases short and J 3 bases short, with 11 bases between. The CDR3 region is CASSPKIHTEAFF. The CDR3 nucleotides are TGTGCCAGCAGCCCTAAGATTCACACTGAAGCTTTCTTT.

The rearrangement uses TRBV6-1 and TRBJ2-7; 13 bases match TRBD2. The CDR3 has 15 residues. Unmatched junction bases numbered 4, after V lost 6 bases and J lost 2 bases. Germline loops: CDR1 MNHNS, CDR2 SASEGT. CDR3 sequence reads: CASRSGTSGTYEQYF. CDR3 coding DNA: TGTGCCAGCAGATCCGGGACTAGCGGGACCTACGAGCAGTACTTC.

This clone was detected only a few times. This chain uses TRBV6-6 with TRBJ2-7; weak D call: TRBD2 (6 bases). This CDR3 is 13 amino acids long. Deletions cut 5 bases from V and 4 bases from J, with 12 bases between. Germline V gene data show CDR1 as MNHNY and CDR2 as SVGAGI (reference sequence). The CDR3 is CASSLLGGYEQYF. CDR3 bases: TGTGCCAGCAGTCTCCTAGGAGGGTACGAGCAGTACTTC.